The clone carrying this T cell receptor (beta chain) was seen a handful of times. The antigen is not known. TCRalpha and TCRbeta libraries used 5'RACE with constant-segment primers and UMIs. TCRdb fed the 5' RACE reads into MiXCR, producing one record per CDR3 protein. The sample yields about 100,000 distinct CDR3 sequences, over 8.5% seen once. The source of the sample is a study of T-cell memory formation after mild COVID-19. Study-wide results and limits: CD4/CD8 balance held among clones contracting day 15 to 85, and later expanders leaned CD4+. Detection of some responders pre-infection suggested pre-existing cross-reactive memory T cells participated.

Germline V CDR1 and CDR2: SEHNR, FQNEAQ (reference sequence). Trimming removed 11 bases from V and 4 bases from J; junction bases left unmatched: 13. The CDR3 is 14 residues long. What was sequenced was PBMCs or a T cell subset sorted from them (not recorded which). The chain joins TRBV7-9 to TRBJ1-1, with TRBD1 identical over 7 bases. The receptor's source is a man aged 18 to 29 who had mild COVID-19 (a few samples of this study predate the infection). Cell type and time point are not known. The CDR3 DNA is TGTGCCGGCTTCTCACAGGGGAAGGCCACTGAAGCTTTCTTT. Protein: CAGFSQGKATEAFF. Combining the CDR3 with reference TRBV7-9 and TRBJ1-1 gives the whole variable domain DTGVSQNPRHKITKRGQNVTFRCDPISEHNRLYWYRQTLGQGPEFLTYFQNEAQLEKSRLLSDRFSAERPKGSFSTLEIQRTEQGDSAMYLCAGFSQGKATEAFFGQGTRLTVV.